This T cell receptor (beta chain) was profiled in a study of blood T cell repertoires in COVID-19. At the level of the study: Sources were T cells, B-cell-depleted T cells, or PBMCs; the material itself was cDNA or gDNA.

As handled by the study authors: Estimated nucleated cell counts came from reference gene primer amplification. The table came from immunoSEQ multiplex PCR; TCRdb's copy has only in-frame clones and leaves some out. Clone size and the V and J calls come from that table; the DNA yielded D and trimming. This table has a few hundred thousand clones, over 75% appearing once. Germline CDR1 reads SGDLS; CDR2 reads YYNGEE. The J segment lost 5 bases and the V segment lost 4 bases, leaving 7 bases of the junction unmatched. The CDR3 extends over 15 amino acids. This sequence originates from a woman in her sixties or seventies with acute or convalescent COVID-19. Sequencing was carried out using peripheral blood. The chain uses TRBV9 and TRBJ2-5; 11 bases map to TRBD2. CDR3 DNA: TGTGCCAGCAGCCAGGTAGCGGGGGGGCAGGAGACCCAGTACTTC. Protein: CASSQVAGGQETQYF.